Presented here are 18 T cell receptor beta chains from one specimen sequenced in a study of T cell responses to AZD1222 COVID-19 vaccine. Sequenced by immunoSEQ multiplex PCR; TCRdb stores in-frame clones only, minus some. This sample has tens of thousands of clones, with 90% to 95% found just once. Sequences were derived from peripheral blood, sampled on day 0 of AZD1222 vaccination. All receptors derive from an adult in good health.

This clone was seen just once. The genes are TRBV20-1 and TRBJ1-2, with D possibly matching TRBD1 (6 bases). The CDR3 is made up of 13 amino acids. The V gene lost 3 bases and the J gene lost 8 bases, with 16 bases spanning the gap. Germline assignment: CDR1 DFQATT and CDR2 SNEGSKA (reference sequence). Written as DNA, the CDR3 is TGCAGTGCTAGTAACGGGAGGGACAACGGCTACACCTTC. Amino acids: CSASNGRDNGYTF.

This clone was detected only a few times. The CDR3 DNA sequence: TGTGCCAGTAGCCCGGGGACATATAGCAATCAGCCCCAGCATTTT. This translates into CASSPGTYSNQPQHF. The chain is built from TRBV19 and TRBJ1-5, with D possibly being TRBD1 (6 bases). CDR1 is LNHDA and CDR2 is SQIVND in the germline V gene (reference sequence). With 6 bases removed from V and 0 bases from J, the gap between germline ends came to 12 bases. The CDR3 runs 15 residues.

The chain employs TRBV5-4 and TRBJ1-1; D is perhaps TRBD1 (5 bases). Deletions cut 4 bases from V and 1 base from J, with 11 bases between. Germline V gene lookup returns CDR1 SGHNT and CDR2 YYREEE (reference sequence). The CDR3 runs 14 residues. Here the CDR3 DNA reads TGTGCCAGCAGCCTGGGACTTTCGAACACTGAAGCTTTCTTT. Its translation: CASSLGLSNTEAFF.

V is TRBV4-3 and J is TRBJ1-6; 9 bases map to TRBD1. The CDR3 spans 18 residues. V dropped 0 bases and J dropped 0; count of bases not matched to a gene: 3. Germline V gives CDR1 LGHNA, CDR2 YSLEER. CDR3 in amino acids: CASSQDGQGSSYNSPLHF. CDR3 bases: TGCGCCAGCAGCCAAGATGGACAGGGGAGCTCCTATAATTCACCCCTCCACTTT.

This clone was observed a single time. The chain has TRBV20-1 and TRBJ1-5; the match to TRBD1 covers 7 bases. This CDR3 is built from 14 residues. Germline lookup yields CDR1 DFQATT and CDR2 SNEGSKA (reference sequence). V shed 3 bases and J 0 bases; nucleotides not matched to a gene: 2. This chain's CDR3 is CSASTGDSNQPQHF. The CDR3 DNA reads as TGCAGTGCTAGTACAGGGGATAGCAATCAGCCCCAGCATTTT.

This sequence joins TRBV5-5 and TRBJ1-5; D unresolved. The CDR3 loop spans 13 amino acids. Germline CDR1 and CDR2: SGHKS and YYEKEE (reference sequence). V gave up 3 bases and J gave up 5 bases, with 9 bases separating them. CDR3 region: CASSWEEHQPQHF. In nucleotides, the CDR3 is TGTGCCAGCAGCTGGGAGGAGCATCAGCCCCAGCATTTT.

This clone was seen a single time. The chain employs TRBV24-1 and TRBJ2-7, with D possibly matching TRBD2 (7 bases). The CDR3 length is 14 residues. Germline-derived CDR1 and CDR2 are KGHDR and SFDVKD. With 9 bases removed from V and 4 bases from J, the gap between germline ends came to 18 bases. The CDR3 reads CATRGRGRGYEQYF. In nucleotides, the CDR3 is TGTGCCACCCGGGGGAGGGGAAGGGGGTACGAGCAGTACTTC.

The rearrangement joins TRBV28 to TRBJ1-2; D may be TRBD1 (5 bases). Trimming left V 2 bases short and J 3 bases short, with 7 bases between. Germline-derived CDR1 and CDR2 are MDHEN and SYDVKM. The CDR3 consists of 13 residues. DNA for the CDR3: TGTGCCAGCAGTTTAGTGGGGCACTATGGCTACACCTTC. This sequence encodes CASSLVGHYGYTF.

The rearrangement uses TRBV7-9 and TRBJ1-3, with D tentatively TRBD1 (6 bases). This CDR3 has 14 amino acids. V lost 8 bases and J 0 bases, leaving 11 bases between the germline ends. CDR1 and CDR2 from the germline V gene are SEHNR and FQNEAQ (reference sequence). As DNA, the CDR3 is TGTGCCAGCGGCCTAGGGGGCTCTGGAAACACCATATATTTT. Its translation: CASGLGGSGNTIYF.

The gene calls are TRBV3-1 (or the pseudogene TRBV3-2) and TRBJ2-7; D is uncertain. Between the trimmed V and J ends, which lost 1 base and 4 bases, there was a span of 14 bases. This CDR3 has 15 amino acids. Germline V CDR1 and CDR2: LGHDT, YNNKEL (reference sequence). DNA of the CDR3: TGTGCCAGCAGCCAAGCCTGCCAGGCGGCATACGAGCAGTACTTC. Translation gives CASSQACQAAYEQYF.

This clone was observed a single time. The chain carries TRBV6-6 and TRBJ2-6, with TRBD1 matching 7 bases. The CDR3 runs 16 residues. The V gene end was trimmed by 7 bases and the J gene end by 3 bases; junction bases not matched to a gene: 9. Germline CDR1 reads MNHNY; CDR2 reads SVGAGI (reference sequence). The CDR3 loop reads CASTLNRGGGANVLTF. The DNA of the CDR3 is TGTGCCAGCACGTTAAACAGGGGTGGTGGGGCCAACGTCCTGACTTTC.

Only one count was recorded for this clone. The V and J genes are TRBV6-1 and TRBJ1-6, with D hard to call. V lost 2 bases and J 5 bases, leaving 13 bases between the germline ends. The length of the CDR3 is 16 residues. Looked up from germline, CDR1 is MNHNS and CDR2 is SASEGT. CDR3 sequence reads: CASSERSTANNSPLHF. CDR3 bases: TGTGCCAGCAGTGAACGGTCAACAGCAAATAATTCACCCCTCCACTTT.

The CDR3 is CASSPGNNQPQHF. CDR3 in DNA: TGTGCCAGCTCACCAGGAAACAATCAGCCCCAGCATTTT. V usage is TRBV18 and J usage is TRBJ1-5; no clear D. V shed 2 bases and J shed 3 bases, with 5 bases lying between them. The germline V gene has CDR1 KGHSH and CDR2 LQKENI. The CDR3 runs to 13 residues.

This sequence joins TRBV7-8 and TRBJ2-1; possibly TRBD2 for D (6 bases). Trimming left V 5 bases short and J 0 bases short, with 20 bases between. This CDR3 is built from 18 residues. Germline assignment: CDR1 SGHVS and CDR2 FQNEAQ. The CDR3 DNA sequence: TGTGCCAGCAGCCGGGGGTCCAGCGGGCCTTACTCCTACAATGAGCAGTTCTTC. Translating gives CASSRGSSGPYSYNEQFF.

This chain links TRBV11-2 with TRBJ2-1; TRBD1 or TRBD2 may be the D gene (6 bases each). There are 16 residues in the CDR3. Germline V lookup: CDR1 SGHAT, CDR2 FQNNGV. V lost 6 bases and J 0 bases, leaving 15 bases between the germline ends. This CDR3 is CASSPTRGLSYNEQFF. In DNA form, the CDR3 reads TGTGCCAGCAGTCCCACCCGGGGGCTCTCCTACAATGAGCAGTTCTTC.

This chain links TRBV5-4 with TRBJ2-1, with 9 bases lining up with TRBD2. This CDR3 is 14 amino acids long. The germline gives CDR1 SGHNT, CDR2 YYREEE (reference sequence). Trimming removed 0 bases from V and 7 bases from J; junction bases left unmatched: 2. This CDR3 is CASSLGGGANEQFF. The CDR3 DNA sequence: TGTGCCAGCAGCTTGGGCGGGGGGGCAAATGAGCAGTTCTTC.

The J gene is TRBJ1-4, the V gene TRBV5-6; D might be TRBD1 (6 bases). The CDR3 totals 16 residues. Deletions cut 4 bases from V and 3 bases from J, with 16 bases between. Germline CDR1 SGHDT, CDR2 YYEEEE. CDR3 nucleotides: TGTGCCAGCAGCCGATGGACACCAGGGGCTAATGAAAAACTGTTTTTT. Translated, it gives CASSRWTPGANEKLFF.

The V call is TRBV28, the J call TRBJ2-5, with D maybe TRBD2 (6 bases). The CDR3 is 15 residues long. From germline, CDR1 is MDHEN and CDR2 SYDVKM. V was cut by 5 bases and J by 6 bases, with 19 bases left in between. The CDR3 nucleotides read TGTGCCAGCAGTCTCGGGGGATATCAACGGAAGACCCAGTACTTC. This translates into CASSLGGYQRKTQYF.